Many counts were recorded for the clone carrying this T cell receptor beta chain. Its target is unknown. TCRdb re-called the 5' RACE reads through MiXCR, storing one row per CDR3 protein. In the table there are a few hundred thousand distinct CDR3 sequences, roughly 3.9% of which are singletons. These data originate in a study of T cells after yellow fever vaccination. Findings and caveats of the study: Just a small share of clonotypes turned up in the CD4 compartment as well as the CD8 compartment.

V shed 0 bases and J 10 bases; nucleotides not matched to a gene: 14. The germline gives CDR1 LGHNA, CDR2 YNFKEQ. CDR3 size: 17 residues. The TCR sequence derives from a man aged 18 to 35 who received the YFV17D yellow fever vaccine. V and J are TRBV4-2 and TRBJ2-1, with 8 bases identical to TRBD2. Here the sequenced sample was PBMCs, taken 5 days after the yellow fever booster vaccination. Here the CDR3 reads CASSQDPGGGPSGEQFF. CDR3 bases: TGTGCCAGCAGCCAAGATCCTGGCGGGGGGCCCTCTGGGGAGCAGTTCTTC.